Here is one T cell receptor beta chain with its context. These data are taken from a study of blood T cell repertoires in COVID-19. Across the whole study: PBMCs, B-cell-depleted T cells, or T cells provided the cDNA or gDNA that made up the material.

Original processing notes: Reference gene primer amplification gave nucleated cell count estimates. Measured with immunoSEQ multiplex PCR; TCRdb has only the in-frame clones, and not every one. V and J calls and clone size are those listed in that table; D and trimming were worked out from the DNA. The sample holds 80,000 to 85,000 clones, approximately 86% seen once. CDR1 and CDR2 from the germline V gene are LNHDA and SQIVND (reference sequence). This CDR3 is built from 16 residues. J was trimmed by 6 bases and V by 4 bases; bases with no gene match: 9. The sequence was obtained from an elderly woman with acute or convalescent COVID-19. Sequencing used peripheral blood. The chain couples TRBV19 to TRBJ1-6; 7 bases agree with TRBD1. CDR3 DNA: TGTGCCAGTAGTAAAAACAGGGGCCACAGTAATTCACCCCTCCACTTT. Its translation: CASSKNRGHSNSPLHF.